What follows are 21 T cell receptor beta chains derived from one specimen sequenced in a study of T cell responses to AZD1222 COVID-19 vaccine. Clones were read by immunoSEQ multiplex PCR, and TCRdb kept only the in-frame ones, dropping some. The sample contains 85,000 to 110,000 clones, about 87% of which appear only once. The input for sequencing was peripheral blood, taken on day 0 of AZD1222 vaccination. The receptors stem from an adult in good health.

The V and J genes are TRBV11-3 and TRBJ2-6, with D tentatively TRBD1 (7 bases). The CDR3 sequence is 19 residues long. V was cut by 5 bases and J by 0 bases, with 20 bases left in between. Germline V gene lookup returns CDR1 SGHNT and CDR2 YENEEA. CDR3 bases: TGTGCCAGCAGCCTAGGGGGCGGGACAGCGCACTCTGGGGCCAACGTCCTGACTTTC. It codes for CASSLGGGTAHSGANVLTF.

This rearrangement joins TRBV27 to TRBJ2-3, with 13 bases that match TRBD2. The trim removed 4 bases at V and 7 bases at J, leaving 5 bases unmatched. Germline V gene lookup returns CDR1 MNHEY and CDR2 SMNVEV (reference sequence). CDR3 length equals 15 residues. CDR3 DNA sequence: TGTGCCAGCAGTTGGACTAGCGGGAGCGGAAATACGCAGTATTTT. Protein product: CASSWTSGSGNTQYF.

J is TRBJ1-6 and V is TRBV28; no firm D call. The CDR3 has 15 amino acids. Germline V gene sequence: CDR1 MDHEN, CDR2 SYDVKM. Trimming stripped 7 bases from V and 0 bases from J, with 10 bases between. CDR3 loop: CASIGQSSYNSPLHF. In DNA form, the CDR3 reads TGTGCCAGCATCGGGCAGAGCTCCTATAATTCACCCCTCCACTTT.

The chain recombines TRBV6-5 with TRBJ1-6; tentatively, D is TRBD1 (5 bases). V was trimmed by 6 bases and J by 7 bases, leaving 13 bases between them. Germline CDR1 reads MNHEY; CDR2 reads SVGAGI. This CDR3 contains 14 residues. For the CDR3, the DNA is TGTGCCAGCAGACAGACAGCGGAAAATTCACCCCTCCACTTT. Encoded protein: CASRQTAENSPLHF.

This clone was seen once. The CDR3 sequence: CASNLAGEDTQYF. CDR3 sequence (DNA): TGTGCCAGCAATCTAGCGGGGGAAGATACGCAGTATTTT. The chain carries TRBV12-3 or TRBV12-4 and TRBJ2-3; the match to TRBD2 covers 10 bases. V was pared by 7 bases and J by 5 bases, with 3 bases of the junction left unmatched. This CDR3 has 13 residues.

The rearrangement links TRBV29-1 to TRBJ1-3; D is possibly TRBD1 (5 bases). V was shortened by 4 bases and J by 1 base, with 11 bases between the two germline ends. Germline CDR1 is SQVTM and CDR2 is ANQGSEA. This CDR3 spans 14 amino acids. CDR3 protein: CSVGGVGSGNTIYF. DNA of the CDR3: TGCAGCGTTGGGGGGGTAGGGTCTGGAAACACCATATATTTT.

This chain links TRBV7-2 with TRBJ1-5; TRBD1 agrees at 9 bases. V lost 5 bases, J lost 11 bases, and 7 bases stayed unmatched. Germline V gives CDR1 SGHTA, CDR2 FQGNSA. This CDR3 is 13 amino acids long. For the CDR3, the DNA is TGTGCCAGCAGCCCCGGGACAGGGCTGTCCCAGCATTTT. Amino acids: CASSPGTGLSQHF.

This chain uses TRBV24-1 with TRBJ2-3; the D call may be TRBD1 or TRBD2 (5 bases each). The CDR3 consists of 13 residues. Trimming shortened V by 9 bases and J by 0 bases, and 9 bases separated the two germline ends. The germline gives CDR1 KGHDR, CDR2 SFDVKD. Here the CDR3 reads CATGGKSTDTQYF. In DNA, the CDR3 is TGTGCCACCGGGGGAAAGAGCACAGATACGCAGTATTTT.

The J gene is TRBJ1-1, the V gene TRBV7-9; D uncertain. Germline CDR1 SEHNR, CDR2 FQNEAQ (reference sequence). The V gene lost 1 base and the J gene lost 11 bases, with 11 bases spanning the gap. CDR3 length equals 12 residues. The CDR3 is CASSLEGPGAFF. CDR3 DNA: TGTGCCAGCAGCTTAGAAGGTCCGGGGGCTTTCTTT.

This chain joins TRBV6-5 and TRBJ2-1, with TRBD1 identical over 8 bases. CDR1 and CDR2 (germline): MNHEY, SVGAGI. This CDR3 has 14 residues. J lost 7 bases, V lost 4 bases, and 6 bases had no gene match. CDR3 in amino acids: CASSFGTGGNEQFF. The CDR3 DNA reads TGTGCCAGCAGTTTCGGGACAGGAGGTAATGAGCAGTTCTTC.

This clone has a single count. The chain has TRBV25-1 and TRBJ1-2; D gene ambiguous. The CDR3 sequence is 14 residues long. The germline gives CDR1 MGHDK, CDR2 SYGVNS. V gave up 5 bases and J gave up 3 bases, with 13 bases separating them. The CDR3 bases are TGTGCCAGCAGTCTTGGAGAGACCGACTATGGCTACACCTTC. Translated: CASSLGETDYGYTF.

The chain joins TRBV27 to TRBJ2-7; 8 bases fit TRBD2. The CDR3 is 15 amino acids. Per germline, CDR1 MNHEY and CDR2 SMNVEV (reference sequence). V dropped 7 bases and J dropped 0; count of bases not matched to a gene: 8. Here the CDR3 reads CASTTTGGTSYEQYF. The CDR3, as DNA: TGTGCCAGCACGACTACGGGGGGGACCTCCTACGAGCAGTACTTC.

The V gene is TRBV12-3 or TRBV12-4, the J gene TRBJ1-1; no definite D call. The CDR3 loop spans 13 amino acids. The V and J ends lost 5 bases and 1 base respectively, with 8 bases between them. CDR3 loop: CASSLLRNTEAFF. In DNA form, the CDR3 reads TGTGCCAGCAGTCTTCTACGGAACACTGAAGCTTTCTTT.

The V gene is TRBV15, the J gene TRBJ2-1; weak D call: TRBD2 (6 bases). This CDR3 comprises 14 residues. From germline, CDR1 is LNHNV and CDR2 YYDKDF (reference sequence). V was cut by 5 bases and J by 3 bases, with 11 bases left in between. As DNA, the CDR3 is TGTGCCACCAGCGGCGGGAATTACTACAATGAGCAGTTCTTC. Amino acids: CATSGGNYYNEQFF.

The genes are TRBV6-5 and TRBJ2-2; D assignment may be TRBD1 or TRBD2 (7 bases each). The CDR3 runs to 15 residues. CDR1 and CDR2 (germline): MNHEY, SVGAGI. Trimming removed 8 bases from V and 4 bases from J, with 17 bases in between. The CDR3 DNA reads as TGTGCCAGCTTAACGACAGGGAGGGGCACCGGGGAGCTGTTTTTT. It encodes CASLTTGRGTGELFF.

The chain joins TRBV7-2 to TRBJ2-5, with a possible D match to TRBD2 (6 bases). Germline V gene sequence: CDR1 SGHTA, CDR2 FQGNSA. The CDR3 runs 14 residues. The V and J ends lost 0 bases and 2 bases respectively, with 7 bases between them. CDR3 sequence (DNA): TGTGCCAGCAGCTTAGCGGCGGGGCAAGAGACCCAGTACTTC. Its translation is CASSLAAGQETQYF. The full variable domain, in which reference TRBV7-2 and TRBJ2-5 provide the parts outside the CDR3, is GAGVSQSPSNKVTEKGKDVELRCDPISGHTALYWYRQSLGQGLEFLIYFQGNSAPDKSGLPSDRFSAERTGGSVSTLTIQRTQQEDSAVYLCASSLAAGQETQYFGPGTRLLVL.

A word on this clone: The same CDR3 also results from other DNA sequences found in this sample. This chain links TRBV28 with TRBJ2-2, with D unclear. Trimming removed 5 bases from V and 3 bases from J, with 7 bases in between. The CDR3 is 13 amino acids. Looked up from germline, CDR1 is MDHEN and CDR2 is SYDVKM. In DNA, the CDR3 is TGTGCCAGCAGTCTCGGTTACACCGGGGAGCTGTTTTTT. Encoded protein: CASSLGYTGELFF.

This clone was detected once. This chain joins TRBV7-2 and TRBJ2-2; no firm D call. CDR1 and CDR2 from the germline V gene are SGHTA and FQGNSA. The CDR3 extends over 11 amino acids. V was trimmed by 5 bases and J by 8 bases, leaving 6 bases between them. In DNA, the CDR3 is TGTGCCAGCAGCACCTGGGGGGAGCTGTTTTTT. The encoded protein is CASSTWGELFF.

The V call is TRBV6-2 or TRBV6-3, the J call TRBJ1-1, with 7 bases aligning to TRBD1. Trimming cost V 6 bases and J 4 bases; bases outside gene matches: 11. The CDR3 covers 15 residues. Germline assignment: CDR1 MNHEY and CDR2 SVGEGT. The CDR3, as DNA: TGTGCCAGCAGCCAGAACAGGGGCGGGGGCACTGAAGCTTTCTTT. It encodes CASSQNRGGGTEAFF.

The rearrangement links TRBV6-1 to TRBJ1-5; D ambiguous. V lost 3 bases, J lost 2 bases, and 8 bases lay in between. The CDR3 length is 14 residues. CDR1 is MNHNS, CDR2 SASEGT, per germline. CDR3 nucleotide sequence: TGTGCCAGCAGTGATTGGACGGGCAATCAGCCCCAGCATTTT. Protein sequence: CASSDWTGNQPQHF.

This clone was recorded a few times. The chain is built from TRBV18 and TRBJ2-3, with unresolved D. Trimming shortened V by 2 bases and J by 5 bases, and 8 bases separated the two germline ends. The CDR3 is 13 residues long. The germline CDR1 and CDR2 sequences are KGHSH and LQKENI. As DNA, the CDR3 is TGTGCCAGCTCACCATCGACCGGAGATACGCAGTATTTT. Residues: CASSPSTGDTQYF. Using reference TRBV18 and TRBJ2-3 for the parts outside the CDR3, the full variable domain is NAGVMQNPRHLVRRRGQEARLRCSPMKGHSHVYWYRQLPEEGLKFMVYLQKENIIDESGMPKERFSAEFPKEGPSILRIQQVVRGDSAAYFCASSPSTGDTQYFGPGTRLTVL.